These T cell receptor beta chains were read from a single sample in a study of Ad26.COV2.S vaccination and SARS-CoV-2 variants. Method: immunoSEQ multiplex PCR; TCRdb's copy keeps in-frame clones and lacks some. The data show about 470,000 clones, with about nine tenths seen just once and about 4.5% held by the top ten. The sample in question was peripheral blood, obtained in a trial of Ad26.COV2.S vaccine versus placebo. These receptors all come from a person aged 18-65 years who received the Ad26.COV2.S COVID-19 vaccine or a placebo. Both conserved end residues are trimmed from each CDR3. Fields, in order: V gene, D gene, clone size, J gene, CDR3 protein. D genes are given only for firm matches. Clone size, where shown, is once, few, many, or a class for clones that have expanded.

V: TRBV3-1/TRBV3-2
D: NA
size: NA
J: TRBJ1-2
CDR3: ASSQLGQRVDDGYT

V: TRBV6-4
D: NA
size: NA
J: TRBJ1-6
CDR3: ASSDSGQPNSPLH

V: TRBV10-3
D: NA
size: NA
J: TRBJ2-7
CDR3: AISDWQGRDEQY

V: TRBV4-2
D: TRBD2
size: NA
J: TRBJ2-1
CDR3: ASSQSKGGSYNEQF

V: TRBV6-5
D: NA
size: NA
J: TRBJ2-7
CDR3: ASSSPGDGYEQY

V: TRBV6-5
D: NA
size: NA
J: TRBJ2-1
CDR3: ASIFEWDGEQF

V: TRBV7-8
D: NA
size: NA
J: TRBJ2-5
CDR3: ASSLIPGRETQY

V: TRBV19
D: TRBD1
size: once
J: TRBJ1-2
CDR3: ASTHTGQGALYGYT

V: TRBV5-1
D: TRBD2
size: NA
J: TRBJ2-7
CDR3: ASSSRLAEDEQY

V: TRBV6-2/TRBV6-3
D: NA
size: NA
J: TRBJ2-7
CDR3: ASSYYRGPGAGGEQY

V: TRBV28
D: NA
size: NA
J: TRBJ2-7
CDR3: ASSLYLNWGSSYEQY

V: TRBV4-2
D: TRBD2
size: NA
J: TRBJ2-7
CDR3: ASSQIAGMLYEQY

V: TRBV29-1
D: NA
size: NA
J: TRBJ2-3
CDR3: SVGGTVPDTQY